This TCR beta chain came from a study of blood T cell repertoires in COVID-19. Study-wide context: Samples representing acute and convalescent COVID-19 were sourced from the United States, Italy and Spain. T cells, B-cell-depleted T cells, or PBMCs supplied cDNA or gDNA.

V was trimmed by 6 bases and J by 2 bases, leaving 11 bases between them. Germline-derived CDR1 and CDR2 are MNHEY and SVGAGI. The CDR3 extends over 14 amino acids. Methods used by the authors: Estimation of nucleated cell counts relied on the amplification of reference gene primers. Here immunoSEQ multiplex PCR was the method, and the copy in TCRdb shows in-frame clones only, minus some. That table gives V, J and clone size, and the DNA gave D and trimming. The data hold about 300,000 clones, with about 82% observed a single time. V is TRBV6-5 and J is TRBJ2-1, with a weak D call TRBD2 (6 bases). The TCR sequence derives from a woman in her 50s with acute or convalescent COVID-19. The sample was peripheral blood. This CDR3 reads CASRTGGAYNEQFF. The CDR3 bases are TGTGCCAGCAGGACCGGAGGGGCCTACAATGAGCAGTTCTTC.